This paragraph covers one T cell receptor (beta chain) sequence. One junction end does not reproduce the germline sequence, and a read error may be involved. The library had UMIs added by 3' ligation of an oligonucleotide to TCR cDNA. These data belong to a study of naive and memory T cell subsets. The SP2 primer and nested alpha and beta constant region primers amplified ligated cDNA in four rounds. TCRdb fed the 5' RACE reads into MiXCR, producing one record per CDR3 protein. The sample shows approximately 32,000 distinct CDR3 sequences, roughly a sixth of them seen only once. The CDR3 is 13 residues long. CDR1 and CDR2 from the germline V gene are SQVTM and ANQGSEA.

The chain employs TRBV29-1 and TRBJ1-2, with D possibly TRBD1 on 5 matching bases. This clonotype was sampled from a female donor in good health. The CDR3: CSVEGREDYGDTF. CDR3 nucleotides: TGCAGCGTTGAAGGCAGGGAGGACTATGGCGACACCTTC.